What follows is one T cell receptor (beta chain) and its context. Its antigen is not identified. Naive CD8 cells comprised CD45RO-negative, CCR7-positively selected cells, excluding terminally differentiated effector memory CD45RA+ cells. CDR1 is GTSNPN, CDR2 SVGIG, per germline (reference sequence). Trimming shortened V by 1 base and J by 7 bases, and 5 bases separated the two germline ends. CDR3 length: 11 residues. This sample is drawn from a study of shared clonotypes between healthy human individuals. Study information: Serving as donors were two women and three men, whose ages spanned 18 to 49. Researchers assigned three CD4 naive, three CD4 memory, two CD8 naive and one CD8 memory plate to each donor.

TCRdb's table, derived via immunoSEQ multiplex PCR, lists solely in-frame clones and lacks some. Of roughly 2 million clones listed, 85% to 95% were seen once; the top ten hold roughly 1.1%. Study-wide findings and caveats: Since donors were few, the genetic and exposure-history diversity represented was limited.

Sequencing was carried out using naive CD8+ T cells sorted from blood. The clonotype originates from a man younger than 35 in good health. J is TRBJ2-1 and V is TRBV30, with no clear D. CDR3 sequence: CAWSAKNEQFF. For the CDR3, the DNA is TGTGCCTGGAGTGCTAAAAATGAGCAGTTCTTC.